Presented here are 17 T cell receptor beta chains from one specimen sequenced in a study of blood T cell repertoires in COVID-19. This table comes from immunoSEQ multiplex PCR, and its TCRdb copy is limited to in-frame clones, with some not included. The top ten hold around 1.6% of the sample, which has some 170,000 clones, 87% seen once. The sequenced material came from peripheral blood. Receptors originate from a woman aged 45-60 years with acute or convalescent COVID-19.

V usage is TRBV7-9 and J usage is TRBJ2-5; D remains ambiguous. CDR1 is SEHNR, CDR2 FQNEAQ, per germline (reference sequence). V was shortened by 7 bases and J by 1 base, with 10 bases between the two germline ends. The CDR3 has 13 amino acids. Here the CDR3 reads CASTWQAQETQYF. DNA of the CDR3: TGTGCCAGCACTTGGCAGGCCCAAGAGACCCAGTACTTC.

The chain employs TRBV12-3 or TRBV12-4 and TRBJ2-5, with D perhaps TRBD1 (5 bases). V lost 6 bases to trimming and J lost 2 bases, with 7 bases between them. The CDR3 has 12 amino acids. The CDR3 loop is CASRTEQETQYF. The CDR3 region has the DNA TGTGCCAGCAGGACAGAACAAGAGACCCAGTACTTC.

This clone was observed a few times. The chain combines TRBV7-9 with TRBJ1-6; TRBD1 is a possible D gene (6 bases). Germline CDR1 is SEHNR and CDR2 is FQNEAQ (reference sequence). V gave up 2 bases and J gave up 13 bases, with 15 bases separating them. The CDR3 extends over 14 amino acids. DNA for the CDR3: TGTGCCAGCAGCTTATTGTCCACAGGGAAGCCCCTCCACTTT. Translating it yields CASSLLSTGKPLHF.

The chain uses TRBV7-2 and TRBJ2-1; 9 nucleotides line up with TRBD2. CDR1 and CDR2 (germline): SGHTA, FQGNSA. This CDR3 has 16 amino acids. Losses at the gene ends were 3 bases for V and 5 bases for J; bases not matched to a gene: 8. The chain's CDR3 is CASSFKTSGENNEQFF. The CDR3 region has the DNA TGTGCCAGCAGCTTTAAGACTAGCGGAGAAAACAATGAGCAGTTCTTC.

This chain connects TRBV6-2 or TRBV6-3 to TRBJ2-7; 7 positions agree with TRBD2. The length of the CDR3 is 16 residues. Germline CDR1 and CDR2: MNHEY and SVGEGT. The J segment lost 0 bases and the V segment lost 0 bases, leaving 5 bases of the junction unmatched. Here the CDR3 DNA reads TGTGCCAGCAGTTACTCGGCTAGCGGACACTCCTACGAGCAGTACTTC. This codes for CASSYSASGHSYEQYF.

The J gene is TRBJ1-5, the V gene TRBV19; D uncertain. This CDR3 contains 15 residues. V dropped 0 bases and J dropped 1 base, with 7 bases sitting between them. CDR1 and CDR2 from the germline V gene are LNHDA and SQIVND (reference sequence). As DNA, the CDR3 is TGTGCCAGTAGTATAGATCTATTCAGCAATCAGCCCCAGCATTTT. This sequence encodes CASSIDLFSNQPQHF.

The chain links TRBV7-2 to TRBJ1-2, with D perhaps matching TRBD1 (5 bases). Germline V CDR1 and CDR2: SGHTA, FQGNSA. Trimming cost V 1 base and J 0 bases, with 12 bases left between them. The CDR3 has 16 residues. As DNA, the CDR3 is TGTGCCAGCAGCTTAGGCGGGGGAATTACTAACTATGGCTACACCTTC. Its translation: CASSLGGGITNYGYTF. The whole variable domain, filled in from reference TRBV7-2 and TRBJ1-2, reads GAGVSQSPSNKVTEKGKDVELRCDPISGHTALYWYRQSLGQGLEFLIYFQGNSAPDKSGLPSDRFSAERTGGSVSTLTIQRTQQEDSAVYLCASSLGGGITNYGYTFGSGTRLTVV.

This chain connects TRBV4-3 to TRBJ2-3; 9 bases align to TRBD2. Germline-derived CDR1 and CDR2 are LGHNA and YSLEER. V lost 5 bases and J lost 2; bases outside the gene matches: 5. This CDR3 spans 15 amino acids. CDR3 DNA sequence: TGCGCCAGCAGCGACCGGACTAGCGCCACAGATACGCAGTATTTT. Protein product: CASSDRTSATDTQYF.

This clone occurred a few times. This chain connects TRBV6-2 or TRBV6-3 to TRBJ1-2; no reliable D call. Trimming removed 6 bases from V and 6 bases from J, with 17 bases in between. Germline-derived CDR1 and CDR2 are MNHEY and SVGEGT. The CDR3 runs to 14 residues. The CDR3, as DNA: TGTGCCAGCAGCCCCCAGGATTTTATGGATGGCTACACCTTC. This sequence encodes CASSPQDFMDGYTF.

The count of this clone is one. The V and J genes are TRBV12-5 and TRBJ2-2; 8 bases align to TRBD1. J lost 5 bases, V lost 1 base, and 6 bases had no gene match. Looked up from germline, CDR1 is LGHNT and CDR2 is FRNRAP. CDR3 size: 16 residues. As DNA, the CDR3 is TGTGCTAGTGGTTTGGATCGGGACAGGATGACCGGGGAGCTGTTTTTT. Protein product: CASGLDRDRMTGELFF. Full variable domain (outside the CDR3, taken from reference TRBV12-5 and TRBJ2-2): DARVTQTPRHKVTEMGQEVTMRCQPILGHNTVFWYRQTMMQGLELLAYFRNRAPLDDSGMPKDRFSAEMPDATLATLKIQPSEPRDSAVYFCASGLDRDRMTGELFFGEGSRLTVL.

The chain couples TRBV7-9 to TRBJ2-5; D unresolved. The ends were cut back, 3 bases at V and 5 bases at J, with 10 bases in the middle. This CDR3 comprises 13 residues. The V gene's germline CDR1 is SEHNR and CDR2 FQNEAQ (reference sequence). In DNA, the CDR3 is TGTGCCAGCAGCTTGAGACTCTTCGAGACCCAGTACTTC. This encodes CASSLRLFETQYF.

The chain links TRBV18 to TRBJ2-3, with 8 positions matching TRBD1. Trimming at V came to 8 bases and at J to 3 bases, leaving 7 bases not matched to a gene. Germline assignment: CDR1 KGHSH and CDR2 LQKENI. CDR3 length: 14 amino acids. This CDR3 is CASQGASDTDTQYF. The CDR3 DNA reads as TGTGCCAGCCAGGGGGCTAGCGATACAGATACGCAGTATTTT.

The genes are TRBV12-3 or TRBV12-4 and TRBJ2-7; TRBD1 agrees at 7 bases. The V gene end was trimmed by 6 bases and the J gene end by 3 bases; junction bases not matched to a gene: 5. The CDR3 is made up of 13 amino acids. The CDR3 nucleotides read TGTGCCAGCAGGGTCAGGGGGTTCTACGAGCAGTACTTC. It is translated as CASRVRGFYEQYF.

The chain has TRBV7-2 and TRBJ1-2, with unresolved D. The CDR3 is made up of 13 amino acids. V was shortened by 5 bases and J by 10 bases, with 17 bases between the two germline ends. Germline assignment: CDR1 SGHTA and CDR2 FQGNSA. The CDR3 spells CASSRDVGSSYTF. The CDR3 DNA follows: TGTGCCAGCAGCAGAGACGTGGGCTCTTCCTACACCTTC.

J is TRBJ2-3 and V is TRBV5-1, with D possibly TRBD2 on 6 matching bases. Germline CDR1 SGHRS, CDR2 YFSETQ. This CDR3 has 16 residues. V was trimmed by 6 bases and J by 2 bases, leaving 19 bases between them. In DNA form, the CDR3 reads TGCGCCAGCACCGATCCTTCTAGCGACCTCACAGATACGCAGTATTTT. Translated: CASTDPSSDLTDTQYF.

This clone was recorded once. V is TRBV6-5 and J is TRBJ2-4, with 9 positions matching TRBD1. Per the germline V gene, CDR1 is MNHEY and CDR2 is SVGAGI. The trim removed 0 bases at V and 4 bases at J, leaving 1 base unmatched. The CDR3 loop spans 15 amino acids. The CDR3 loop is CASSYSGQGKNIQYF. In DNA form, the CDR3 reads TGTGCCAGCAGTTACTCGGGACAGGGAAAAAACATTCAGTACTTC.

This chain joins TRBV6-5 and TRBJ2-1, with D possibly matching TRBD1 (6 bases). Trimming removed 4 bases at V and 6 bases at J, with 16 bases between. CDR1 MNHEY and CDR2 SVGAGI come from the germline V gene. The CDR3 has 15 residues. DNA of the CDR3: TGTGCCAGCAGTTTCTTCACAGGGCCGGGCAATGAGCAGTTCTTC. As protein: CASSFFTGPGNEQFF.